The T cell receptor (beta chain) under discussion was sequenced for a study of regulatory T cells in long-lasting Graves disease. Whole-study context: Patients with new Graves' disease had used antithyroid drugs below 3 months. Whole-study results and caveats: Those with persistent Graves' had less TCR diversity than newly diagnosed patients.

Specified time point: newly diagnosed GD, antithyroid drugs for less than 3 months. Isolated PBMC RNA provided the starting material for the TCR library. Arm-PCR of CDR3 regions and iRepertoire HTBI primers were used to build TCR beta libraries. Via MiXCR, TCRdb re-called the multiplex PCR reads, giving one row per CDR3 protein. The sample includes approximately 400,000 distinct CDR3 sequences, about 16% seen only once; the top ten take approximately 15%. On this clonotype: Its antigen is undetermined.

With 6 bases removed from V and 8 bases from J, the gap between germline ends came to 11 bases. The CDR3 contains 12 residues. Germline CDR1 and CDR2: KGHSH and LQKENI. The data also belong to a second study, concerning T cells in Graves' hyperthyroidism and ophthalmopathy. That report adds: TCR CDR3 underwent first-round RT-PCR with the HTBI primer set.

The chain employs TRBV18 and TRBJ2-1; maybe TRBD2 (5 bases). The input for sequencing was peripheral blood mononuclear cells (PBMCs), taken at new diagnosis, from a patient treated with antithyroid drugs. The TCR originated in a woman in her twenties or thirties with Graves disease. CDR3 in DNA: TGTGCCAGCTCCCCTCAGCGGTATGAGCAGTTCTTC. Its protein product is CASSPQRYEQFF.